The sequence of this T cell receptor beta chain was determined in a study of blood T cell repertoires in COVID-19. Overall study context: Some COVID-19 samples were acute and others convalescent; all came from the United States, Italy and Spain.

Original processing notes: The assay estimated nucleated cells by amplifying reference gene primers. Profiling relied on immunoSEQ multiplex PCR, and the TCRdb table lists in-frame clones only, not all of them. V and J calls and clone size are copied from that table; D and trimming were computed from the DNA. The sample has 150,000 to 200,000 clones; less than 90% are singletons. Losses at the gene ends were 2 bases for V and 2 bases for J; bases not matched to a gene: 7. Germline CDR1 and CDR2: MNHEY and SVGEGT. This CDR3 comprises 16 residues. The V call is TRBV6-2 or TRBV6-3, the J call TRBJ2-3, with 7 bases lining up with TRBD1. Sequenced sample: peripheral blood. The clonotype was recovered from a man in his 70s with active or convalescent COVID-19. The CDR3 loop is CASSYVAGGSTDTQYF. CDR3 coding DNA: TGTGCCAGCAGTTACGTGGCAGGGGGTTCCACAGATACGCAGTATTTT.